This T cell receptor (beta chain) was documented in a study of cytomegalovirus exposure and HLA in healthy donors. Study-level background: The Caucasian-associated ancestry cluster contained about 80% of the roughly 370 genotyped donors. Overall study results and limits: An analysis done earlier found most TCR beta V segments productive about 87% or about 30% of the time. A later analysis by the authors found several of the most significant clusters apparently linked to common viral pathogens. A later analysis linked a missense variant in DCLRE1C to the trimming of TCR beta V and J genes.

Concerning this clone: Its antigen is not identified.

A multiplex PCR was run with 60 Vbeta primers and 13 Jbeta primers. Sequencing used immunoSEQ multiplex PCR; TCRdb keeps in-frame clones, though not all of them. The table includes roughly 180,000 clones, around 80% detected once. Germline CDR1 SEHNR, CDR2 FQNEAQ (reference sequence). The V gene lost 1 base and the J gene lost 3 bases, with 9 bases spanning the gap. The CDR3 has 14 residues. The chain combines TRBV7-9 with TRBJ1-1; weak D call: TRBD1 (5 bases). The clonotype originates from a woman between 50 and 59 years old in good health and CMV-seropositive. The material sequenced was PBMCs. DNA of the CDR3: TGTGCCAGCAGCTTAGGACAGCTAGACACTGAAGCTTTCTTT. This sequence encodes CASSLGQLDTEAFF.